This record covers a single T cell receptor (beta chain). Germline CDR1 SEHNR, CDR2 FQNEAQ (reference sequence). With V trimmed by 1 base and J by 4 bases, 0 bases remained unmatched. This CDR3 spans 14 amino acids. The sample is drawn from a study of blood T cell repertoires in COVID-19. Study-wide context: Acute-phase and convalescent COVID-19 samples originated in the United States, Italy and Spain. Nucleic acid was either cDNA or gDNA, and it came from T cells, B-cell-depleted T cells, or PBMCs.

As originally analysed: For nucleated cells, counts were estimated from reference gene primer amplification. Sequencing was performed with immunoSEQ multiplex PCR; in TCRdb, only in-frame clones are kept and a portion is missing. V and J calls plus clone size are reproduced from that table; the DNA served to infer D and trimming. The table shows 100,000 to 150,000 clones, with around 80% occurring only once. The chain is built from TRBV7-9 and TRBJ2-1, with TRBD1 matching over 8 bases. The specimen sequenced was peripheral blood. The sequence derives from an elderly man with active or convalescent COVID-19. The CDR3: CASSLGTGYNEQFF. The DNA for the CDR3 is TGTGCCAGCAGCTTAGGGACAGGGTACAATGAGCAGTTCTTC. Full variable domain (remainder filled in from reference TRBV7-9 and TRBJ2-1): DTGVSQNPRHKITKRGQNVTFRCDPISEHNRLYWYRQTLGQGPEFLTYFQNEAQLEKSRLLSDRFSAERPKGSFSTLEIQRTEQGDSAMYLCASSLGTGYNEQFFGPGTRLTVL.